Presented here are 10 T cell receptor beta chains from one specimen sequenced in a study of cytomegalovirus exposure and HLA in healthy donors. The PCR contained 60 Vbeta and 13 Jbeta primers. Profiled with immunoSEQ multiplex PCR; TCRdb holds only in-frame clones, not every one. The specimen's table records 100,000 to 150,000 clones. Sequenced: PBMCs. These receptors were obtained from a man aged 35-49 years in good health and CMV-seronegative.

V gene TRBV27 combines with J gene TRBJ2-6; the D is unclear. CDR1 and CDR2 (germline): MNHEY, SMNVEV (reference sequence). The CDR3 totals 16 residues. The V gene lost 5 bases and the J gene lost 0 bases, with 11 bases spanning the gap. The CDR3 region is CASSPRVVSGANVLTF. The CDR3 DNA reads as TGTGCCAGCAGTCCCCGGGTGGTCTCTGGGGCCAACGTCCTGACTTTC. The full variable domain, its missing parts supplied by reference TRBV27 and TRBJ2-6, is EAQVTQNPRYLITVTGKKLTVTCSQNMNHEYMSWYRQDPGLGLRQIYYSMNVEVTDKGDVPEGYKVSRKEKRNFPLILESPSPNQTSLYFCASSPRVVSGANVLTFGAGSRLTVL.

The V call is TRBV7-8, the J call TRBJ2-3; 10 bases are a match to TRBD2. Germline CDR1 reads SGHVS; CDR2 reads FQNEAQ. The CDR3 has 16 amino acids. The V segment lost 5 bases and the J segment 6 bases; nucleotides outside the gene matches: 11. This CDR3 reads CASSSLLSGRMDTQYF. The CDR3 DNA sequence: TGTGCCAGCAGCAGCCTCCTTAGCGGGAGGATGGATACGCAGTATTTT. The full variable domain, with the rest looked up from reference TRBV7-8 and TRBJ2-3, is GAGVSQSPRYKVAKRGQDVALRCDPISGHVSLFWYQQALGQGPEFLTYFQNEAQLDKSGLPSDRFFAERPEGSVSTLKIQRTQQEDSAVYLCASSSLLSGRMDTQYFGPGTRLTVL.

The chain couples TRBV5-6 to TRBJ1-2, with 9 bases matching TRBD1. Trimming at V came to 4 bases and at J to 4 bases, leaving 8 bases not matched to a gene. This CDR3 has 15 residues. Per the germline V gene, CDR1 is SGHDT and CDR2 is YYEEEE. For the CDR3, the DNA is TGTGCCAGCAGCCCGGGGGACAGGGAAGCCTATGGCTACACCTTC. It codes for CASSPGDREAYGYTF. Complete variable domain (other parts from reference TRBV5-6 and TRBJ1-2): DAGVTQSPTHLIKTRGQQVTLRCSPKSGHDTVSWYQQALGQGPQFIFQYYEEEERQRGNFPDRFSGHQFPNYSSELNVNALLLGDSALYLCASSPGDREAYGYTFGSGTRLTVV.

V gene TRBV30 combines with J gene TRBJ1-4, with 9 positions matching TRBD1. The J segment lost 8 bases and the V segment lost 1 base, leaving 8 bases of the junction unmatched. CDR3 length: 15 residues. CDR1 is GTSNPN and CDR2 is SVGIG in the germline V gene (reference sequence). CDR3 in DNA: TGTGCCTGGAGTGGTGTGGGACAGGGTGGGGAAAAACTGTTTTTT. Encoded protein: CAWSGVGQGGEKLFF. The variable domain in full, completed from reference TRBV30 and TRBJ1-4, reads SQTIHQWPATLVQPVGSPLSLECTVEGTSNPNLYWYRQAAGRGLQLLFYSVGIGQISSEVPQNLSASRPQDRQFILSSKKLLLSDSGFYLCAWSGVGQGGEKLFFGSGTQLSVL.

The chain combines TRBV30 with TRBJ1-6; D not certain. The germline V and J ends were trimmed by 0 bases and 9 bases, with 15 bases remaining between them. CDR3 size: 15 residues. Germline CDR1 and CDR2: GTSNPN and SVGIG (reference sequence). CDR3 coding DNA: TGTGCCTGGAGTGTTGACCCCAGATCAGGTTCACCCCTCCACTTT. Protein sequence: CAWSVDPRSGSPLHF.

The chain couples TRBV28 to TRBJ1-2; unclear D gene. CDR3 size: 10 residues. V lost 4 bases and J lost 5, with 2 bases in between. Germline assignment: CDR1 MDHEN and CDR2 SYDVKM. CDR3 sequence reads: CASSSYGYTF. DNA for the CDR3: TGTGCCAGCAGTTCTTATGGCTACACCTTC.

V and J are TRBV5-4 and TRBJ2-5; possible D gene TRBD1, 6 bases. This CDR3 spans 14 amino acids. Between the trimmed V and J ends, which lost 4 bases and 2 bases, there was a span of 12 bases. CDR1 SGHNT and CDR2 YYREEE come from the germline V gene (reference sequence). The CDR3 spells CASSVGTRQETQYF. For the CDR3, the DNA is TGTGCCAGCAGCGTAGGGACAAGACAAGAGACCCAGTACTTC.

V is TRBV11-3 and J is TRBJ2-7; TRBD2 aligns across 7 bases. Germline V lookup: CDR1 SGHNT, CDR2 YENEEA. The CDR3 runs to 15 residues. Losses at the gene ends were 5 bases for V and 6 bases for J; bases not matched to a gene: 13. The CDR3 coding sequence is TGTGCCAGCAGCCGGACCACGGGAGGAGTGGGCGAGCAGTACTTC. It is translated as CASSRTTGGVGEQYF.

This sequence joins TRBV11-3 and TRBJ2-3; 8 bases are a match to TRBD2. This CDR3 spans 15 amino acids. The junction had 6 bases not matched to a gene; V was cut back by 5 bases and J by 2 bases. From germline, CDR1 is SGHNT and CDR2 YENEEA. The CDR3 protein is CASSPLAVITDTQYF. CDR3 in DNA: TGTGCCAGCAGCCCACTAGCGGTTATCACAGATACGCAGTATTTT.

The chain employs TRBV27 and TRBJ2-3, with D perhaps matching TRBD2 (6 bases). V was trimmed by 3 bases and J by 3 bases, leaving 19 bases between them. The CDR3 covers 17 residues. In germline, CDR1 is MNHEY, CDR2 SMNVEV (reference sequence). The chain's CDR3 is CASSFGFGLGTTDTQYF. The CDR3 DNA reads as TGTGCCAGCAGTTTCGGGTTCGGGCTAGGGACTACAGATACGCAGTATTTT.